Below are 29 T cell receptor beta chains sequenced from a single sample in a study of blood T cell repertoires in COVID-19. Libraries were prepared by immunoSEQ multiplex PCR; TCRdb keeps only in-frame clonotypes and omits some of them. The sample shows 100,000 to 150,000 clones, roughly 87% of them seen only once. Sequenced input: peripheral blood. The receptors originated from a woman of 80 years or more with acute or convalescent COVID-19.

V is TRBV11-1 and J is TRBJ1-1, with 8 bases lining up with TRBD1. The CDR3 runs to 14 residues. The V segment lost 2 bases and the J segment 9 bases; nucleotides outside the gene matches: 8. Germline CDR1 reads SGHAT; CDR2 reads FQDESV (reference sequence). The DNA of the CDR3 is TGTGCCAGCAGCTTAAGCCCGGGACAGGTAAAAGCTTTCTTT. This codes for CASSLSPGQVKAFF.

V and J are TRBV4-3 and TRBJ2-2, with a tentative D call TRBD1 (6 bases). This CDR3 has 18 amino acids. Trimming removed 4 bases from V and 0 bases from J, with 18 bases in between. Per the germline V gene, CDR1 is LGHNA and CDR2 is YSLEER. The CDR3 loop is CASSPTPQQGTNTGELFF. The CDR3 coding sequence is TGCGCCAGCAGCCCTACACCACAACAGGGAACGAACACCGGGGAGCTGTTTTTT.

This clone was seen once. V is TRBV23-1 and J is TRBJ2-7, with TRBD1 matching over 11 bases. TRBV23-1 is an ORF; its function is uncertain. V shed 0 bases, J shed 7 bases, and the junction held 17 bases outside the gene matches. This CDR3 comprises 19 residues. In nucleotides, the CDR3 is TGCGCCAGCAGTCAATCCCCGTGGACAGGGGGCATCCCCTCTTATGAGCAGTACTTC. Translating it yields CASSQSPWTGGIPSYEQYF.

CDR3 sequence: CASSATGANTGELFF. As DNA, the CDR3 is TGTGCCAGCTCAGCGACAGGAGCCAACACCGGGGAGCTGTTTTTT. The chain couples TRBV18 to TRBJ2-2; the D gene is possibly TRBD1 (6 bases). The CDR3 runs to 15 residues. The V end lost 5 bases, the J end lost 2 bases, and 12 bases lay between the germline ends. In germline, CDR1 is KGHSH, CDR2 LQKENI.

As concerns this clone: The sample has other DNA sequences that encode this CDR3 too. The chain employs TRBV12-3 or TRBV12-4 and TRBJ1-1; D ambiguous. The length of the CDR3 is 13 residues. V lost 2 bases and J lost 1, with 5 bases in between. The CDR3 sequence is CASSLQENTEAFF. The CDR3 coding sequence is TGTGCCAGCAGTTTACAGGAGAACACTGAAGCTTTCTTT.

V usage is TRBV6-5 and J usage is TRBJ2-7, with D perhaps TRBD1 (6 bases). Germline loops: CDR1 MNHEY, CDR2 SVGAGI. V lost 7 bases and J 0 bases, leaving 16 bases between the germline ends. The CDR3 runs to 15 residues. CDR3 region: CASNLRGRGSYEQYF. The CDR3 DNA follows: TGTGCCAGCAATCTAAGGGGGAGAGGCTCCTACGAGCAGTACTTC.

V gene TRBV5-8 combines with J gene TRBJ1-1, with TRBD1 matching 10 bases. There are 17 residues in the CDR3. V shed 0 bases, J shed 1 base, and the junction held 6 bases outside the gene matches. The germline CDR1 and CDR2 sequences are SGHTS and YDEGEE. CDR3 nucleotide sequence: TGTGCCAGCAGCTTGGGACAGGGGGCCTTCGCGAACACTGAAGCTTTCTTT. It specifies CASSLGQGAFANTEAFF.

The count of this clone is one. This chain joins TRBV14 and TRBJ1-1, with D perhaps matching TRBD1 (5 bases). Per the germline V gene, CDR1 is SGHDN and CDR2 is FVKESK. This CDR3 region has 15 residues. Trimming left V 4 bases short and J 1 base short, with 13 bases between. CDR3 region: CASSPLRTPNTEAFF. CDR3 sequence (DNA): TGTGCCAGCAGCCCCCTCCGGACACCGAACACTGAAGCTTTCTTT. Combining the CDR3 with reference TRBV14 and TRBJ1-1 gives the whole variable domain EAGVTQFPSHSVIEKGQTVTLRCDPISGHDNLYWYRRVMGKEIKFLLHFVKESKQDESGMPNNRFLAERTGGTYSTLKVQPAELEDSGVYFCASSPLRTPNTEAFFGQGTRLTVV.

The CDR3 sequence: CASSLALAGGPDTQYF. The CDR3 DNA reads as TGTGCCAGCAGCTTAGCACTAGCGGGGGGGCCTGATACGCAGTATTTT. V is TRBV7-2 and J is TRBJ2-3; 13 bases are shared with TRBD2. Germline CDR1 SGHTA, CDR2 FQGNSA. The CDR3 extends over 16 amino acids. Germline trimming cut 0 bases from V and 6 bases from J; bases unmatched to any gene: 3. Together with reference TRBV7-2 and TRBJ2-3, the CDR3 gives the full variable domain: GAGVSQSPSNKVTEKGKDVELRCDPISGHTALYWYRQSLGQGLEFLIYFQGNSAPDKSGLPSDRFSAERTGGSVSTLTIQRTQQEDSAVYLCASSLALAGGPDTQYFGPGTRLTVL.

This chain connects TRBV7-9 to TRBJ1-4, with 8 bases identical to TRBD1. Germline CDR1 is SEHNR and CDR2 is FQNEAQ (reference sequence). With V trimmed by 5 bases and J by 5 bases, 4 bases remained unmatched. This CDR3 contains 14 residues. CDR3 in DNA: TGTGCCAGCAGCCCCCGACAGGGGAATGAAAAACTGTTTTTT. It translates to CASSPRQGNEKLFF.

This clone was counted at least ten times. This chain uses TRBV6-2 or TRBV6-3 with TRBJ2-7; 11 bases map to TRBD2. The CDR3 runs 15 residues. J lost 8 bases, V lost 5 bases, and 11 bases had no gene match. Germline CDR1 and CDR2: MNHEY and SVGEGT. The CDR3 loop reads CASSTSSGGLSQQYF. The CDR3 DNA reads as TGTGCCAGCAGTACGTCTAGCGGGGGGTTGTCACAGCAGTACTTC.

The chain combines TRBV27 with TRBJ1-2, with TRBD1 matching over 8 bases. The V gene's germline CDR1 is MNHEY and CDR2 SMNVEV (reference sequence). Trimming at V came to 3 bases and at J to 6 bases, leaving 3 bases not matched to a gene. CDR3 length: 13 residues. Here the CDR3 reads CASSFGTGDGYTF. CDR3 in DNA: TGTGCCAGCAGTTTCGGGACAGGCGATGGCTACACCTTC.

V usage is TRBV29-1 and J usage is TRBJ2-1; TRBD2 matches 10 bases. The J segment lost 8 bases and the V segment lost 6 bases, leaving 7 bases of the junction unmatched. Germline CDR1 and CDR2: SQVTM and ANQGSEA. The CDR3 sequence is 13 residues long. CDR3 in DNA: TGCAGCGTCGGACTAGCGGTTCTGGATGAGCAGTTCTTC. Translated: CSVGLAVLDEQFF.

The rearrangement links TRBV15 to TRBJ1-5; TRBD1 agrees at 7 bases. Germline-derived CDR1 and CDR2 are LNHNV and YYDKDF (reference sequence). The V gene end was trimmed by 8 bases and the J gene end by 6 bases; junction bases not matched to a gene: 7. CDR3 length: 13 residues. The CDR3: CATAGQVSQPQHF. The CDR3 nucleotides read TGTGCCACCGCTGGACAGGTCAGTCAGCCCCAGCATTTT.

The chain uses TRBV5-1 and TRBJ2-1; TRBD1 matches 8 bases. V shed 7 bases and J 4 bases; nucleotides not matched to a gene: 13. The CDR3 sequence is 16 residues long. Per the germline V gene, CDR1 is SGHRS and CDR2 is YFSETQ. CDR3 sequence reads: CASAPRGQGKYNEQFF. The DNA of the CDR3 is TGCGCCAGCGCCCCCCGAGGACAGGGTAAATACAATGAGCAGTTCTTC.

The chain carries TRBV11-3 and TRBJ1-4, with 7 bases identical to TRBD1. This CDR3 is built from 15 residues. The trim removed 1 base at V and 8 bases at J, leaving 7 bases unmatched. Germline V CDR1 and CDR2: SGHNT, YENEEA. The CDR3 sequence: CASSLVEDRPEKLFF. In DNA, the CDR3 is TGTGCCAGCAGCTTAGTAGAGGACAGGCCAGAAAAACTGTTTTTT. The whole variable domain, filled in from reference TRBV11-3 and TRBJ1-4, reads EAGVVQSPRYKIIEKKQPVAFWCNPISGHNTLYWYLQNLGQGPELLIRYENEEAVDDSQLPKDRFSAERLKGVDSTLKIQPAELGDSAVYLCASSLVEDRPEKLFFGSGTQLSVL.

The V call is TRBV3-1 (or the pseudogene TRBV3-2), the J call TRBJ1-3; 12 bases agree with TRBD1. The CDR3 length is 18 residues. V shed 1 base and J 4 bases; nucleotides not matched to a gene: 8. In germline, CDR1 is LGHDT, CDR2 YNNKEL (reference sequence). CDR3 residues: CASSQVPGQGAGGNTIYF. The CDR3, as DNA: TGTGCCAGCAGCCAAGTCCCGGGACAGGGGGCGGGCGGAAACACCATATATTTT.

The chain combines TRBV4-3 with TRBJ1-2, with D possibly TRBD1 on 5 matching bases. V was shortened by 0 bases and J by 8 bases, with 16 bases between the two germline ends. Per germline, CDR1 LGHNA and CDR2 YSLEER. The CDR3 sequence is 15 residues long. The CDR3 is CASSQEIGRAEGYTF. CDR3 nucleotides: TGCGCCAGCAGCCAAGAGATCGGCAGGGCCGAAGGCTACACCTTC.

In regard to this clone: Other nucleotide sequences in the sample specify the same CDR3. This chain joins TRBV19 and TRBJ1-2; 7 bases are shared with TRBD1. V lost 5 bases and J lost 4; bases outside the gene matches: 4. This CDR3 region has 13 residues. CDR1 LNHDA and CDR2 SQIVND come from the germline V gene (reference sequence). CDR3 bases: TGTGCCAGTAGTCCACAGGGGTTCTATGGCTACACCTTC. Its translation is CASSPQGFYGYTF.

This chain connects TRBV3-1 (or the pseudogene TRBV3-2) to TRBJ2-1, with D perhaps TRBD2 (6 bases). CDR3 length equals 14 residues. The germline gives CDR1 LGHDT, CDR2 YNNKEL (reference sequence). Between the trimmed V and J ends, which lost 8 bases and 8 bases, there was a span of 19 bases. DNA for the CDR3: TGTGCCAGCGGTAGTCTAGCGCTGGTCTATGAGCAGTTCTTC. Amino acid sequence: CASGSLALVYEQFF.

The chain couples TRBV6-6 to TRBJ2-5; D remains unclear. The V gene's germline CDR1 is MNHNY and CDR2 SVGAGI (reference sequence). V was clipped by 5 bases and J by 5 bases, with 6 bases between them. The CDR3 has 11 amino acids. CDR3 nucleotide sequence: TGTGCCAGCAGTCACCGGGAGACCCAGTACTTC. Residues: CASSHRETQYF.

This clone was recorded a few times. This chain connects TRBV7-8 to TRBJ2-7; no definite D call. The CDR3 contains 11 residues. V lost 1 base, J lost 5 bases, and 3 bases lay in between. Germline V gives CDR1 SGHVS, CDR2 FQNEAQ. DNA of the CDR3: TGTGCCAGCAGCTTAGTCGACGAGCAGTACGTC. Its translation: CASSLVDEQYV.

This chain connects TRBV7-9 to TRBJ1-1, with 7 positions matching TRBD1. Germline CDR1 reads SEHNR; CDR2 reads FQNEAQ (reference sequence). V lost 6 bases, J lost 4 bases, and 11 bases stayed unmatched. This CDR3 is 15 amino acids long. CDR3 coding DNA: TGTGCCAGCAGATCCTACACAGGGGTTGGCACTGAAGCTTTCTTT. It is translated as CASRSYTGVGTEAFF.

The gene calls are TRBV7-9 and TRBJ2-7, with D perhaps TRBD1 (5 bases). The CDR3 sequence is 14 residues long. V gave up 3 bases and J gave up 2 bases, with 11 bases separating them. In germline, CDR1 is SEHNR, CDR2 FQNEAQ (reference sequence). The CDR3 reads CASSLGLSPYEQYV. The CDR3 DNA is TGTGCCAGCAGCTTGGGGCTCTCCCCCTACGAGCAGTACGTC.

This clone was seen once. The chain links TRBV29-1 to TRBJ2-1, with 9 bases fitting TRBD1. Trimming at V came to 5 bases and at J to 7 bases, leaving 6 bases not matched to a gene. Per the germline V gene, CDR1 is SQVTM and CDR2 is ANQGSEA. The CDR3 totals 13 residues. DNA for the CDR3: TGCAGCGTTAGGGGACAGGGACGTAATGAGCAGTTCTTC. Protein product: CSVRGQGRNEQFF.

The chain carries TRBV3-1 (or the pseudogene TRBV3-2) and TRBJ1-3, with D perhaps TRBD1 (5 bases). The CDR3 totals 19 residues. The V end was cut by 4 bases, the J end by 1 base, with 23 bases between. Looked up from germline, CDR1 is LGHDT and CDR2 is YNNKEL (reference sequence). The CDR3 here is CASSPLRPLQVGSGNTIYF. CDR3 in DNA: TGTGCCAGCAGCCCTCTCAGGCCCTTACAGGTCGGGTCTGGAAACACCATATATTTT.

The V and J genes are TRBV6-1 and TRBJ2-7, with a tentative D call TRBD1 (6 bases). The V gene's germline CDR1 is MNHNS and CDR2 SASEGT. Trimming pared 0 bases from V and 3 bases from J, leaving 9 bases between. The CDR3 has 14 amino acids. CDR3 amino acids: CASSEAGQIYEQYF. The DNA for the CDR3 is TGTGCCAGCAGTGAAGCAGGACAGATCTACGAGCAGTACTTC.

The V and J genes are TRBV19 and TRBJ1-4, with TRBD1 identical over 7 bases. This CDR3 has 15 amino acids. The germline gives CDR1 LNHDA, CDR2 SQIVND (reference sequence). After removal of 6 bases from V and 4 bases from J, the junction contained 8 bases not matched to a gene. CDR3 bases: TGTGCCAGTAGATACCGGGACAGCGTTAATGAAAAACTGTTTTTT. This codes for CASRYRDSVNEKLFF.

This chain connects TRBV6-5 to TRBJ1-2, with D unresolved. The CDR3 is made up of 12 amino acids. Germline CDR1 is MNHEY and CDR2 is SVGAGI. Trimming cost V 7 bases and J 5 bases, with 11 bases left between them. The CDR3 sequence is CASTLIGYGYTF. CDR3 DNA: TGTGCCAGCACCCTTATCGGTTATGGCTACACCTTC.